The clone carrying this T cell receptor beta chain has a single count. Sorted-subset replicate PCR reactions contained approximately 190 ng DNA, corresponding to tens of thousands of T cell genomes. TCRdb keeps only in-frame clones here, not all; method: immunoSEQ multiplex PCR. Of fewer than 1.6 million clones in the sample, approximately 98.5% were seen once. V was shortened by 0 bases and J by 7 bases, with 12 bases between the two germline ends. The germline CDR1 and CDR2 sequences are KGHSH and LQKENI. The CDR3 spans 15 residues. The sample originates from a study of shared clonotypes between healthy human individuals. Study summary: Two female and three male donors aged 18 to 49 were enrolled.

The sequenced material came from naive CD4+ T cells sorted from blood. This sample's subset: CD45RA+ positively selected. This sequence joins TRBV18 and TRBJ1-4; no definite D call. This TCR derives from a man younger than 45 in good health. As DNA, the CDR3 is TGTGCCAGCTCACCACCGGGAAGGTTGAGTGAAAAACTGTTTTTT. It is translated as CASSPPGRLSEKLFF.